The 6 T cell receptor beta chains given below trace back to one sample, sequenced in a study of shared clonotypes between healthy human individuals. Clones were sequenced by immunoSEQ multiplex PCR, and TCRdb holds only the in-frame ones, with some missing. The table has over a million clones, 70% to 80% seen once. Sequencing was performed on memory CD4+ T cells from PBMCs. Specified subset: CD45RA-negative fraction. The receptors come from a man aged 18 to 35 in good health. Some clones in this sample may be carry-over from other donors' samples.

A note on this clone: A read error likely explains this, since a far larger clone differs by one base. The genes are TRBV4-1 and TRBJ2-1, with 8 bases identical to TRBD2. The CDR3 is 16 residues long. Germline values: CDR1 MGHRA, CDR2 YSYEKL. The CDR3 spells CASSHTSGRTYNERFF. In DNA, the CDR3 is TGCGCCAGCAGTCATACTAGCGGAAGGACCTACAATGAGCGGTTCTTC.

The chain combines TRBV7-2 with TRBJ2-2; D is perhaps TRBD2 (6 bases). Trimming stripped 0 bases from V and 4 bases from J, with 9 bases between. CDR1 is SGHTA, CDR2 FQGNSA, per germline. The CDR3 spans 15 residues. This chain's CDR3 is CASSLARGTTGELFF. Here the CDR3 DNA reads TGTGCCAGCAGCTTAGCGCGCGGGACCACCGGGGAGCTGTTTTTT.

V gene TRBV5-1 combines with J gene TRBJ2-7, with 13 nucleotides matching TRBD2. V dropped 0 bases and J dropped 4; count of bases not matched to a gene: 1. CDR3 length equals 15 residues. In germline, CDR1 is SGHRS, CDR2 YFSETQ. The CDR3 bases are TGCGCCAGCAGCTTGGAACTAGCGGGAGGGTACGAGCAGTACTTC. Its translation is CASSLELAGGYEQYF.

Concerning this clone: This sample includes further DNA sequences coding for the same CDR3. This chain joins TRBV2 and TRBJ2-1, with D tentatively TRBD2 (5 bases). The germline V gene encodes CDR1 SNHLY and CDR2 FYNNEI. The CDR3 has 12 amino acids. The V end was cut by 3 bases, the J end by 6 bases, with 6 bases between. The CDR3 bases are TGTGCCAGCAGTGACCGGGGCAATGAGCAGTTCTTC. It encodes CASSDRGNEQFF.

This clone appeared a few times. This chain's CDR3 is CASRPGGRGEKLFF. The CDR3 coding sequence is TGTGCCAGCAGACCGGGGGGGCGGGGTGAAAAACTGTTTTTT. V and J are TRBV27 and TRBJ1-4; the D gene is possibly TRBD1 (6 bases). Germline lookup yields CDR1 MNHEY and CDR2 SMNVEV (reference sequence). Trimming removed 6 bases from V and 7 bases from J, with 15 bases in between. The CDR3 sequence is 14 residues long.

A word on this clone: Other DNA variants within this sample encode the same CDR3. The V call is TRBV9, the J call TRBJ1-1, with D uncertain. The germline V gene encodes CDR1 SGDLS and CDR2 YYNGEE. Trimming left V 2 bases short and J 3 bases short, with 8 bases between. The CDR3 has 13 residues. The chain's CDR3 is CASSVGRHTEAFF. In DNA, the CDR3 is TGTGCCAGCAGCGTCGGACGGCACACTGAAGCTTTCTTT.